This is a list of T cell receptor beta chains from one sample in a study of blood T cell repertoires in COVID-19. Clones were sequenced by immunoSEQ multiplex PCR, and TCRdb holds only the in-frame ones, with some missing. The data hold about 140,000 clones, with over 80% observed a single time. The sequenced sample was peripheral blood. The origin of the receptors is a human donor in a cohort sampled during active COVID-19. Both conserved end residues are part of each CDR3. D genes are given only for firm matches. Only some rows state a clone size, as once, few, many or a class for expanded clones.

clone_size j_call v_call d_call cdr3_aa cdr3_nt
. TRBJ1-1 TRBV29-1 . CSVEKPEGLNTEAFF TGCAGCGTTGAGAAGCCCGAGGGTCTGAACACTGAAGCTTTCTTT
few TRBJ1-3 TRBV27 . CASSLSPPAGNTIYF TGTGCCAGCAGTCTTAGCCCGCCGGCTGGAAACACCATATATTTT
. TRBJ1-2 TRBV7-9 . CASSLRGRRNYGYTF TGTGCCAGCAGCTTGCGGGGGAGGCGTAACTATGGCTACACCTTC
. TRBJ2-3 TRBV19 . CASRALARGADTQYF TGTGCCAGTAGGGCTCTAGCGAGGGGAGCAGATACGCAGTATTTT
once TRBJ2-7 TRBV3-1/TRBV3-2 TRBD2 CASSQPGLASREQYF TGTGCCAGCAGCCAACCGGGACTAGCGTCCCGCGAGCAGTACTTC
. TRBJ1-1 TRBV18 . CASSPRVRDTEAFF TGTGCCAGCTCACCACGGGTCCGGGACACTGAAGCTTTCTTT
. TRBJ2-3 TRBV18 TRBD1 CASSRGQGTDTQYF TGTGCCAGCTCACGGGGACAGGGTACCGATACGCAGTATTTT
. TRBJ2-5 TRBV5-4 TRBD1 CASSLAGGQETQYF TGTGCCAGCAGCTTAGCAGGGGGACAAGAGACCCAGTACTTC
few TRBJ1-2 TRBV4-2 TRBD1 CASSQQGQDVLGYTF TGTGCCAGCAGCCAACAAGGACAGGACGTCCTTGGCTACACCTTC
. TRBJ2-7 TRBV7-2 TRBD1 CASSLRRDRGLEQYF TGTGCCAGCAGCTTAAGGCGGGACAGGGGACTCGAGCAGTACTTC
once TRBJ2-7 TRBV6-1 . CASSERGYEQYF TGTGCCAGCAGTGAAAGGGGGTACGAGCAGTACTTC
. TRBJ2-2 TRBV7-3 . CASSFSRGDTGELFF TGTGCCAGCAGCTTTTCCAGGGGGGACACCGGGGAGCTGTTTTTT
many TRBJ1-3 TRBV5-5 . CASSLDPFEGNTIYF TGTGCCAGCAGCTTAGATCCCTTCGAGGGAAACACCATATATTTT
. TRBJ1-1 TRBV18 . CASSPSPGGGSSEAFF TGTGCCAGCTCACCCAGCCCGGGGGGCGGTTCAAGTGAAGCTTTCTTT
. TRBJ2-1 TRBV4-1 TRBD1 CASSHLPGQGSRNEQFF TGCGCCAGCAGCCACTTACCGGGACAGGGTAGTAGGAATGAGCAGTTCTTC
. TRBJ2-5 TRBV9 TRBD2 CASSFRTSGGQETQYF TGTGCCAGCAGCTTCAGGACTAGCGGAGGACAAGAGACCCAGTACTTC
. TRBJ1-1 TRBV15 TRBD1 CATSRDLQGAEAFF TGTGCCACCAGCAGAGATTTACAGGGGGCTGAAGCTTTCTTT
. TRBJ1-2 TRBV27 TRBD1 CASSLGTGVYGYTF TGTGCCAGCAGTTTAGGGACAGGAGTCTATGGCTACACCTTC
. TRBJ2-2 TRBV6-5 . CASGWGENTGELFF TGTGCCAGCGGATGGGGGGAGAACACCGGGGAGCTGTTTTTT
few TRBJ2-7 TRBV18 . CASSPTGLREQYF TGTGCCAGCTCCCCGACAGGCCTCCGCGAGCAGTACTTC
. TRBJ2-7 TRBV3-1/TRBV3-2 . CASSQGSGTGLEQYF TGTGCCAGCAGCCAAGGGTCGGGAACAGGGCTCGAGCAGTACTTC
few TRBJ1-2 TRBV6-5 TRBD1 CASMDRGLYLYGYTF TGTGCCAGCATGGACAGGGGATTATATCTCTATGGCTACACCTTC
. TRBJ1-3 TRBV9 . CASSVAPLSGNTIYF TGTGCCAGCAGCGTAGCCCCCCTCTCTGGAAACACCATATATTTT
. TRBJ2-1 TRBV19 TRBD2 CASSRGLAGGIRGEQFF TGTGCCAGTAGTAGAGGACTAGCGGGAGGAATTAGGGGTGAGCAGTTCTTC
few TRBJ1-1 TRBV6-4 TRBD1 CASSDKDRENTEAFF TGTGCCAGCAGTGACAAGGACAGGGAAAACACTGAAGCTTTCTTT
. TRBJ1-1 TRBV14 . CASSQSLSTEAFF TGTGCCAGCAGCCAGAGTCTTTCCACTGAAGCTTTCTTT
. TRBJ2-1 TRBV7-3 . CASSPGASYNEQFF TGTGCCAGCAGCCCCGGAGCCTCCTACAATGAGCAGTTCTTC
. TRBJ2-5 TRBV30 TRBD2 CAWKFSGLSQETQYF TGTGCCTGGAAGTTTAGCGGGTTATCCCAAGAGACCCAGTACTTC
. TRBJ1-1 TRBV15 . CATSTRGVSTEAFF TGTGCCACCAGCACCCGGGGGGTTTCCACTGAAGCTTTCTTT
. TRBJ2-3 TRBV3-1/TRBV3-2 TRBD1 CASSLGQGSTDTQYF TGTGCCAGCAGCCTAGGACAGGGGAGCACAGATACGCAGTATTTT
. TRBJ2-3 TRBV11-2 . CASSGNSGADTQYF TGTGCCAGCAGCGGAAACTCGGGGGCAGATACGCAGTATTTT
. TRBJ1-4 TRBV5-1 TRBD1 CASSLGTVATNEKLFF TGCGCCAGCAGCTTAGGGACAGTAGCAACTAATGAAAAACTGTTTTTT
. TRBJ1-1 TRBV10-2 . CASSAHRDTEAFF TGCGCCAGCAGTGCCCACAGGGACACTGAAGCTTTCTTT
once TRBJ1-1 TRBV10-3 TRBD1 CAIRTGQMNTEAFF TGTGCCATCAGGACGGGACAGATGAACACTGAAGCTTTCTTT
few TRBJ1-3 TRBV19 . CASTTLTILSGNTIYF TGTGCCAGTACCACCTTGACAATCCTCTCTGGAAACACCATATATTTT
. TRBJ2-1 TRBV9 TRBD2 CASSPRTRSSYNEQFF TGTGCCAGCAGCCCACGGACTAGGTCCTCCTACAATGAGCAGTTCTTC
few TRBJ2-1 TRBV7-3 TRBD1 CASSLSPGTAMVPNNEQFF TGTGCCAGCAGCTTAAGTCCCGGGACAGCGATGGTCCCAAACAATGAGCAGTTCTTC
. TRBJ2-5 TRBV28 TRBD2 CASSELAGGAETQYF TGTGCCAGCAGTGAACTAGCGGGAGGGGCAGAGACCCAGTACTTC
. TRBJ1-5 TRBV18 . CASSPKTATNQPQHF TGTGCCAGCTCACCAAAGACAGCAACTAATCAGCCCCAGCATTTT
. TRBJ1-2 TRBV6-1 . CASSEGAGGYTF TGTGCCAGCAGTGAGGGGGCGGGTGGCTACACCTTC
. TRBJ1-1 TRBV10-3 . CAISEFQGIGNTEAFF TGTGCCATCAGTGAGTTTCAGGGAATCGGGAACACTGAAGCTTTCTTT
. TRBJ2-7 TRBV19 TRBD1 CAKTGPHEQYF TGTGCCAAGACAGGGCCCCACGAGCAGTACTTC
. TRBJ1-5 TRBV28 TRBD1 CASSLLGIQGIPQPQHF TGTGCCAGCAGTTTATTAGGGATACAGGGGATTCCTCAGCCCCAGCATTTT
. TRBJ2-1 TRBV7-2 TRBD2 CASSLARLAGASGEQFF TGTGCCAGCAGCTTAGCGAGACTAGCGGGAGCGTCAGGTGAGCAGTTCTTC
. TRBJ2-1 TRBV5-6 . CASSGLTGLSYNEQFF TGTGCCAGCAGCGGACTAACGGGACTTTCCTACAATGAGCAGTTCTTC
. TRBJ2-3 TRBV29-1 . CSVDILGTDTQYF TGCAGCGTTGATATACTGGGCACAGATACGCAGTATTTT
. TRBJ2-7 TRBV27 . CASSRVGWRKGEQYF TGTGCCAGCAGCCGGGTCGGGTGGCGGAAAGGCGAGCAGTACTTC
. TRBJ2-7 TRBV21-1 . CASSKEGWSYEQYF TGTGCCAGCAGCAAGGAGGGTTGGTCCTACGAGCAGTACTTC
. TRBJ2-3 TRBV5-6 TRBD2 CASSLGTRHLFTDTQYF TGTGCCAGCAGCTTAGGGACTAGACACCTCTTCACAGATACGCAGTATTTT